This TCR beta chain was identified in a study of tumor and adjacent non-tumor tissue in lung cancer. The study's findings and limits: Compared with tumor, normal lung showed significantly lower TCR diversity.

A note on this clonotype: Its antigen is not identified.

The germline gives CDR1 MNHNY, CDR2 SVGAGI (reference sequence). V was trimmed by 6 bases and J by 3 bases, leaving 16 bases between them. CDR3 length: 15 residues. The library came from three nested PCR rounds adapted from ARM-PCR protocols. TCRdb re-analysed the multiplex PCR reads in MiXCR, keeping a single row per CDR3 protein. The data hold fewer than 45,000 distinct CDR3 sequences, with roughly three fifths observed a single time. No cell sorting was done before RNA was extracted from the tissue. The normal lung tissue was taken more than 3 cm from the tumor edge. Donors were chemotherapy-naive, newly diagnosed lung cancer surgical patients in China, August–late 2014.

The chain links TRBV6-6 to TRBJ2-3; D is possibly TRBD2 (6 bases). The source material was distant non-tumor lung tissue. The sequence came from a woman between 35 and 50 years old with non-small cell lung cancer. The CDR3 here is CASSYGRRETDTQYF. The CDR3 bases are TGTGCCAGCAGCTACGGAAGGAGGGAGACAGATACGCAGTATTTT.